These 2 T cell receptor beta chains were sequenced from one sample in a study of cytomegalovirus exposure and HLA in healthy donors. The data were produced by immunoSEQ multiplex PCR, yet TCRdb's version contains in-frame clones alone and is incomplete. The sample records a few hundred thousand clones, roughly 88% being singletons. The sequencing sample was made of PBMCs. The receptor set was obtained from a man in his thirties or forties in good health and CMV-seronegative.

CDR3 bases: TGTGCCAGCAGTTTGGAGCGGGGGCTCTACAATGAGCAGTTCTTC. Its protein is CASSLERGLYNEQFF. V gene TRBV6-4 combines with J gene TRBJ2-1; 8 bases are shared with TRBD2. The CDR3 consists of 15 residues. Germline CDR1 MRHNA, CDR2 SNTAGT. Trimming at V came to 5 bases and at J to 3 bases, leaving 6 bases not matched to a gene.

This sequence joins TRBV4-3 and TRBJ2-1; 11 nucleotides agree with TRBD2. Losses at the gene ends were 3 bases for V and 3 bases for J; bases not matched to a gene: 4. Germline V lookup: CDR1 LGHNA, CDR2 YSLEER. This CDR3 contains 16 residues. The CDR3 nucleotides read TGCGCCAGCAGCCAGGGGACTAGCGGATACTACAATGAGCAGTTCTTC. Translated, it gives CASSQGTSGYYNEQFF.